This T cell receptor beta chain was identified during a study of T cell changes during pregnancy in multiple sclerosis. The data were produced by immunoSEQ multiplex PCR, yet TCRdb's version contains in-frame clones alone and is incomplete. The table includes 70,000 to 95,000 clones, just over 90% detected once. Germline loops: CDR1 SGHDN, CDR2 FVKESK. V gave up 0 bases and J gave up 6 bases; unmatched junction bases: 12. This CDR3 region has 17 residues. The clonotype originates from a female donor with multiple sclerosis, enrolled in a pregnancy study. Source: peripheral blood, taken in the second trimester of pregnancy. This sequence joins TRBV14 and TRBJ2-7; TRBD2 matches 9 bases. The CDR3 protein is CASSQDLAIRAGGEQYF. The CDR3 DNA sequence: TGTGCCAGCAGCCAAGATCTAGCAATCCGAGCGGGAGGCGAGCAGTACTTC.